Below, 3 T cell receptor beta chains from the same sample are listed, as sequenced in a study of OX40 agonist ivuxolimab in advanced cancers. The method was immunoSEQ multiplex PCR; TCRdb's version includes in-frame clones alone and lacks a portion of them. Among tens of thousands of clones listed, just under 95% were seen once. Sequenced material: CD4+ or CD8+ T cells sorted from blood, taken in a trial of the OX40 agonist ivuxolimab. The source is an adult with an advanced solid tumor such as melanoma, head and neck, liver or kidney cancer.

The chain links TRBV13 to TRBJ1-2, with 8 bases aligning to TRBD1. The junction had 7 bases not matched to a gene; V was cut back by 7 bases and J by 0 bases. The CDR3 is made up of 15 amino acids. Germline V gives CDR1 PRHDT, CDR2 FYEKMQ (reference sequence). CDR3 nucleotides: TGTGCCAGCACCGCCGGACAGGGACCTAACTATGGCTACACCTTC. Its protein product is CASTAGQGPNYGYTF.

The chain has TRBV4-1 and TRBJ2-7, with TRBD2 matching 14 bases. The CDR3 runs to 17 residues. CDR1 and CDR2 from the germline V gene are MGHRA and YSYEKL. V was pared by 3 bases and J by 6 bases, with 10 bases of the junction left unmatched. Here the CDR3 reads CASSHPLGLAGAFEQYF. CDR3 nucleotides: TGCGCCAGCAGCCACCCCCTGGGACTAGCGGGGGCCTTCGAGCAGTACTTC.

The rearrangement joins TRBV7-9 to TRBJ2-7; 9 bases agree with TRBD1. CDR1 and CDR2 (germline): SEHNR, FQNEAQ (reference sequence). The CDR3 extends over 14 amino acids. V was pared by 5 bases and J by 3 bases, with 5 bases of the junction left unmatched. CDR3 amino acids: CASSLTGGLYEQYF. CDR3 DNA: TGTGCCAGCAGCCTGACAGGGGGACTCTACGAGCAGTACTTC.